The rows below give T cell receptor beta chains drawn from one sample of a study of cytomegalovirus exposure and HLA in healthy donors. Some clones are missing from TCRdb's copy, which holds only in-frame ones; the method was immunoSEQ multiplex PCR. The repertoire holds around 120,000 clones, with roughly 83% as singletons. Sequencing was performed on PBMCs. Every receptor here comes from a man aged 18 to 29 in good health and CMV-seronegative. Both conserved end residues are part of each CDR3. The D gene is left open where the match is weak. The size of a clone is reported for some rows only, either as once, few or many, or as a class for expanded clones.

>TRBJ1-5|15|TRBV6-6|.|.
CASSYAQGNNQPQHF
TGTGCCAGCAGTTACGCGCAGGGGAACAATCAGCCCCAGCATTTT
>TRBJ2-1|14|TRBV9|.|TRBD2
CASSVAAGGNEQFF
TGTGCCAGCAGCGTAGCAGCGGGAGGCAATGAGCAGTTCTTC
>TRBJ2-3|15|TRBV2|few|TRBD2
CASSPGLAGSDTQYF
TGTGCCAGCAGCCCGGGACTAGCGGGGTCAGATACGCAGTATTTT
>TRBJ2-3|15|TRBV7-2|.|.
CASSLIGTSTDTQYF
TGTGCCAGCAGCTTAATCGGGACTAGCACAGATACGCAGTATTTT
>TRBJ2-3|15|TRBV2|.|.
CASKGTPASTDTQYF
TGTGCCAGCAAAGGGACTCCTGCTAGCACAGATACGCAGTATTTT
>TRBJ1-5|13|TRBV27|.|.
CASSLGLGQPQHF
TGTGCCAGCAGTTTAGGATTGGGCCAGCCCCAGCATTTT
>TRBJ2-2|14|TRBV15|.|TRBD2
CATSIRRGGGELFF
TGTGCCACCAGCATAAGACGGGGGGGCGGGGAGCTGTTTTTT
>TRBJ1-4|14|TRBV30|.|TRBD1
CAWSVGTGNEKLFF
TGTGCCTGGAGTGTCGGGACAGGGAATGAAAAACTGTTTTTT
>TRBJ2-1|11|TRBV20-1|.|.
CSPRTYNEQFF
TGCAGTCCACGCACTTACAATGAGCAGTTCTTC
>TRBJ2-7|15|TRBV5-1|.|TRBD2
CASSSLAGLAHEQYF
TGCGCCAGCAGCTCGTTAGCGGGACTAGCCCACGAGCAGTACTTC
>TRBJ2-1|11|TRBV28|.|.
CASTRLDEQFF
TGTGCCAGCACCAGACTGGATGAGCAGTTCTTC
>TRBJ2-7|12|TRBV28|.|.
CASGSLSYEQYF
TGTGCCAGCGGGAGCCTCTCCTACGAGCAGTACTTC
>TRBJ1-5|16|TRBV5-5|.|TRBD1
CASSLADRGFNQPQHF
TGTGCCAGCAGCTTGGCGGACAGGGGTTTTAATCAGCCCCAGCATTTT
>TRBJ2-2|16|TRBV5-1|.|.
CASSLDGGASTGELFF
TGCGCCAGCAGCTTGGATGGGGGGGCAAGCACCGGGGAGCTGTTTTTT
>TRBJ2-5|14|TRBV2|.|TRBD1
CASSIRGPRQTQYF
TGTGCCAGCAGTATCAGGGGGCCCCGGCAGACCCAGTACTTC
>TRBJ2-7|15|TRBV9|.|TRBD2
CASSVSGTSSYEQYF
TGTGCCAGCAGCGTGAGCGGGACGTCCTCCTACGAGCAGTACTTC
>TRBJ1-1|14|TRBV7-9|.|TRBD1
CASSPGQGDTEAFF
TGTGCCAGCAGCCCAGGACAGGGCGACACTGAAGCTTTCTTT
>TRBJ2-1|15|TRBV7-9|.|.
CASSVAGIGDNEQFF
TGTGCCAGCAGCGTGGCCGGGATAGGAGACAATGAGCAGTTCTTC
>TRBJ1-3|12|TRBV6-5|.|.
CAVGLNRNTIYF
TGTGCCGTCGGGTTGAACAGAAACACCATATATTTT
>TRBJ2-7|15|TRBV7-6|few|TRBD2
CASSSAELAGGEQYF
TGTGCCAGCAGCTCAGCGGAGCTAGCGGGGGGCGAGCAGTACTTC
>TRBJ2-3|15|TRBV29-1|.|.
CSVGNPEVSTDTQYF
TGCAGCGTTGGAAATCCGGAGGTGAGCACAGATACGCAGTATTTT
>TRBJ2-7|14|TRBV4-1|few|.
CASSPPAGFNEQYF
TGCGCCAGCAGCCCCCCGGCGGGATTCAACGAGCAGTACTTC
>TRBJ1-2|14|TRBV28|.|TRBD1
CASRIPKGARGYTF
TGTGCCAGCAGAATACCGAAGGGGGCGCGAGGCTACACCTTC
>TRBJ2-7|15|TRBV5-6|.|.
CASSFGGLGNYEQYF
TGTGCCAGCAGCTTCGGGGGTTTGGGAAACTACGAGCAGTACTTC